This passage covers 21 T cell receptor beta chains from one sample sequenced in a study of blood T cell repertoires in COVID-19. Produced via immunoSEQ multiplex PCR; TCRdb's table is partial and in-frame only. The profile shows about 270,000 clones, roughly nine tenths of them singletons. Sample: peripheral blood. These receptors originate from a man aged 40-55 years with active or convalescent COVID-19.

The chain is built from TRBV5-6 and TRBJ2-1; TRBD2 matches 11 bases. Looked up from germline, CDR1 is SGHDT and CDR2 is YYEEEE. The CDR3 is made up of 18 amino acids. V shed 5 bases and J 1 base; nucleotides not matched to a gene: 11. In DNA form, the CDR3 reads TGTGCCAGCAGGGAGGGACTAGCGGCCTACTATTCCTACAATGAGCAGTTCTTC. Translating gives CASREGLAAYYSYNEQFF.

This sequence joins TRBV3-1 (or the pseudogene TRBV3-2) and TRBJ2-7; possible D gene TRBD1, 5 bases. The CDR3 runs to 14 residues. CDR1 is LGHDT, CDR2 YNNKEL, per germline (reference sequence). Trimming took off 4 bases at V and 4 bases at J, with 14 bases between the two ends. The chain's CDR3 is CASSPWGSMYEQYF. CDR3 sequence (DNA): TGTGCCAGCAGCCCCTGGGGCAGTATGTACGAGCAGTACTTC.

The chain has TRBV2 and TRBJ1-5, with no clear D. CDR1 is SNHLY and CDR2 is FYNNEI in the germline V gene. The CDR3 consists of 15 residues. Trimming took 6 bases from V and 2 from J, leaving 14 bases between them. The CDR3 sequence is CASSQAEVGNQPQHF. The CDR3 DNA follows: TGTGCCAGCAGCCAAGCGGAAGTAGGCAATCAGCCCCAGCATTTT. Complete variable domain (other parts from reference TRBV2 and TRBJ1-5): EPEVTQTPSHQVTQMGQEVILRCVPISNHLYFYWYRQILGQKVEFLVSFYNNEISEKSEIFDDQFSVERPDGSNFTLKIRSTKLEDSAMYFCASSQAEVGNQPQHFGDGTRLSIL.

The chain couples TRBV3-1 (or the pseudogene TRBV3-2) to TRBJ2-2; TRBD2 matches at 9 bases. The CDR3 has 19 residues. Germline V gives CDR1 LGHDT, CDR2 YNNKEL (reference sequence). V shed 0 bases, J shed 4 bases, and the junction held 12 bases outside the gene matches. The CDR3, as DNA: TGTGCCAGCAGCCAAGAATTCGCGGGGGGGCTTCGGGGCACCGGGGAGCTGTTTTTT. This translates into CASSQEFAGGLRGTGELFF.

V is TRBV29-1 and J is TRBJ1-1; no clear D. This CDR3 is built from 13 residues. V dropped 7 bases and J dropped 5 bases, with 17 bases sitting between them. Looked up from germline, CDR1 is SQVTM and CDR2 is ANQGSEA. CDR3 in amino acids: CSAEQNFLTEAFF. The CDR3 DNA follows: TGCAGCGCCGAACAGAACTTCTTGACTGAAGCTTTCTTT. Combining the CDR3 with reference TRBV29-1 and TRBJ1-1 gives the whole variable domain SAVISQKPSRDICQRGTSLTIQCQVDSQVTMMFWYRQQPGQSLTLIATANQGSEATYESGFVIDKFPISRPNLTFSTLTVSNMSPEDSSIYLCSAEQNFLTEAFFGQGTRLTVV.

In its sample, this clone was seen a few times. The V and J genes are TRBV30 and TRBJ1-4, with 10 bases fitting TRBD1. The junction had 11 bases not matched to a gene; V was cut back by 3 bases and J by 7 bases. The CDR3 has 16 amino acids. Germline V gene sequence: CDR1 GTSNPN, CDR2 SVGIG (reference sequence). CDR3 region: CAWSPIVGTGVEKLFF. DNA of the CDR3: TGTGCCTGGAGCCCCATTGTCGGGACAGGGGTTGAAAAACTGTTTTTT.

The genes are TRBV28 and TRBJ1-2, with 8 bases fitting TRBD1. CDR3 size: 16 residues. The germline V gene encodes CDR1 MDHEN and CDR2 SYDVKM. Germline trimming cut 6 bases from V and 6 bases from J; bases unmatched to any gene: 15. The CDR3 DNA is TGTGCCAGCAGCCCCTTTGGGTGGACAGGGAGCAATGGCTACACCTTC. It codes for CASSPFGWTGSNGYTF.

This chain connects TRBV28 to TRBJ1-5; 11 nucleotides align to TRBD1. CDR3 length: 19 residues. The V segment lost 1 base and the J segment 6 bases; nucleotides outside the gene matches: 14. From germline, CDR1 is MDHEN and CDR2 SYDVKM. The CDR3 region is CASSLYGQGAHPLGQPQHF. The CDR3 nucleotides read TGTGCCAGCAGTTTATACGGACAGGGGGCGCATCCCCTCGGTCAGCCCCAGCATTTT.

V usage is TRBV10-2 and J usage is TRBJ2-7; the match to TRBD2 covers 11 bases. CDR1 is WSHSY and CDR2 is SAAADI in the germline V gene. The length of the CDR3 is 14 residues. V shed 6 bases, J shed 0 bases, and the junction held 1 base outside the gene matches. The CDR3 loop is CASRGTSGSYEQYF. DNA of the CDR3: TGCGCCAGCAGGGGGACTAGCGGCTCCTACGAGCAGTACTTC.

DNA of the CDR3: TGTGCCAGCAGTCACGGGGAGGGGGGAATGCAAGAGACCCAGTACTTC. Protein sequence: CASSHGEGGMQETQYF. This sequence joins TRBV4-2 and TRBJ2-5; D is perhaps TRBD2 (7 bases). The germline gives CDR1 LGHNA, CDR2 YNFKEQ. V lost 6 bases, J lost 2 bases, and 19 bases lay in between. This CDR3 spans 16 amino acids.

The CDR3 sequence: CASSLPGLYGYTF. CDR3 coding DNA: TGTGCCAGCAGCTTACCTGGGCTCTATGGCTACACCTTC. The V gene is TRBV7-9, the J gene TRBJ1-2, with D unresolved. Germline V lookup: CDR1 SEHNR, CDR2 FQNEAQ (reference sequence). V gave up 2 bases and J gave up 4 bases, with 8 bases separating them. The CDR3 runs 13 residues.

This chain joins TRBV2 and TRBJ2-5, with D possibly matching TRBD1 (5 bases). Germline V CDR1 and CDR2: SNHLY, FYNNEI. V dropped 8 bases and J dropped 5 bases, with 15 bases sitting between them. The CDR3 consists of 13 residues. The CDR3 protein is CASYYQGGETQYF. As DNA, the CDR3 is TGTGCCAGCTATTATCAGGGTGGTGAGACCCAGTACTTC.

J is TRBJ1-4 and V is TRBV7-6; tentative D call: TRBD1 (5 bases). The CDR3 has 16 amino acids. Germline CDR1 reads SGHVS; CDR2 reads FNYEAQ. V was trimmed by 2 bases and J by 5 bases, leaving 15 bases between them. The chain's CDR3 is CASSLFPQGRNEKLFF. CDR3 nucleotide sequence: TGTGCCAGCAGCTTATTTCCCCAGGGTAGGAATGAAAAACTGTTTTTT.

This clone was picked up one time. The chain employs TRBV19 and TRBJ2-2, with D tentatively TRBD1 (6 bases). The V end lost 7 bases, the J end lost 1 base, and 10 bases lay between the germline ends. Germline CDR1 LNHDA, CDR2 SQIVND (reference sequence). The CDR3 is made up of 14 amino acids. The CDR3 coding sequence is TGTGCCAGTATGATAGGGGGGAACACCGGGGAGCTGTTTTTT. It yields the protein CASMIGGNTGELFF.

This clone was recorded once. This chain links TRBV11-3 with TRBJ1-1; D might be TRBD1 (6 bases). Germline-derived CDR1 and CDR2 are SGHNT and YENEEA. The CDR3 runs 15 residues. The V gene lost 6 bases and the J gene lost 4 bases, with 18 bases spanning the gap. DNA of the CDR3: TGTGCCAGCAGTCATCTCACAGGGATAGGCACTGAAGCTTTCTTT. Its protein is CASSHLTGIGTEAFF.

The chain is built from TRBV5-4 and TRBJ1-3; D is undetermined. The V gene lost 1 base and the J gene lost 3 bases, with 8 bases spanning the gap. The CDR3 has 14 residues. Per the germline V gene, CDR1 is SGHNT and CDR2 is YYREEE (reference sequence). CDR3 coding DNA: TGTGCCAGCAGCTTGCCGGGTAGTGGAAACACCATATATTTT. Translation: CASSLPGSGNTIYF.

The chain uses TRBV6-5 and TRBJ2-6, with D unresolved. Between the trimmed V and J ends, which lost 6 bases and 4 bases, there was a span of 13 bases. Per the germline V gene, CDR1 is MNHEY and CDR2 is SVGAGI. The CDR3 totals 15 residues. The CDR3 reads CASSRSRVGANVLTF. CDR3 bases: TGTGCCAGCAGCCGATCGCGTGTGGGGGCCAACGTCCTGACTTTC.

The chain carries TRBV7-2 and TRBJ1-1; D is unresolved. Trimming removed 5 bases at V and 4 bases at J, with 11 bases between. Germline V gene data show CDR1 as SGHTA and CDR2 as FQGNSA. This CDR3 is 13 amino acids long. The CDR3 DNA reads TGTGCCAGCAGCGCAGCCCGGGGCACTGAAGCTTTCTTT. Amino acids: CASSAARGTEAFF.

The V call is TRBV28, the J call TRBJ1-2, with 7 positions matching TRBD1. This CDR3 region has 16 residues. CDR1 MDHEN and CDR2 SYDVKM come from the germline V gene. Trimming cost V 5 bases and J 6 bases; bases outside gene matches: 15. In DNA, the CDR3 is TGTGCCAGCAGTCTCGGTACAGCGACAGGGCGTGATGGCTACACCTTC. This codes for CASSLGTATGRDGYTF.

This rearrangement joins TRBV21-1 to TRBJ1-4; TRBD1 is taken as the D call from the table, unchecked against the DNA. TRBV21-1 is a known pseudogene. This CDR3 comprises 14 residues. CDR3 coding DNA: TGTGCCAGCAGCTTCCGGGACAGGGACGAAAAACTGTTTTTT. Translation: CASSFRDRDEKLFF.

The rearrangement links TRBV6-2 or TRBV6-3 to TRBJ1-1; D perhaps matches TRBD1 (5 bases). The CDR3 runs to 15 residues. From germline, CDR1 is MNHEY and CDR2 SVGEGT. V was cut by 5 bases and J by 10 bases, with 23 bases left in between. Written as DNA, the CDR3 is TGTGCCAGCAGTCAAGCCCCCCGGGGGATCGGACGAGCTTTCTTT. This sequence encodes CASSQAPRGIGRAFF.